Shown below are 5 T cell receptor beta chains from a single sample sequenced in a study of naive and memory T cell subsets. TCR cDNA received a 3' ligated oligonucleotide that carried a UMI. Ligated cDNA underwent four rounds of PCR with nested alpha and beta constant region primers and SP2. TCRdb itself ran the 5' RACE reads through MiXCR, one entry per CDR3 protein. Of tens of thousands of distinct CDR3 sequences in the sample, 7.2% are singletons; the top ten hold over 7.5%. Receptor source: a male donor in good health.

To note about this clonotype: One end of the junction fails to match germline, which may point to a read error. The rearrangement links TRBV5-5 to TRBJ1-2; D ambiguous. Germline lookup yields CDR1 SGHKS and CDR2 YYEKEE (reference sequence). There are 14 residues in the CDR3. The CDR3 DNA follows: TGTGCCAGCAGCTTGGTGGCAGCTTCCTATGACTACACCTTC. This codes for CASSLVAASYDYTF.

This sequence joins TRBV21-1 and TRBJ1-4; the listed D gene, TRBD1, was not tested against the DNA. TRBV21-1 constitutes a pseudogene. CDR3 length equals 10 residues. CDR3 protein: CAGGFEKLFF. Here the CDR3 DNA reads TGTGCCGGGGGTTTCGAAAAACTGTTTTTT.

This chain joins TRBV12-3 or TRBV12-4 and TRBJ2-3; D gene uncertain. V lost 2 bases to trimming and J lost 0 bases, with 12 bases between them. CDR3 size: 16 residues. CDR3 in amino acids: CASSLNWLTSTDTQYF. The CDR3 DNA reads TGTGCCAGCAGTTTAAACTGGTTAACTAGCACAGATACGCAGTATTTT.

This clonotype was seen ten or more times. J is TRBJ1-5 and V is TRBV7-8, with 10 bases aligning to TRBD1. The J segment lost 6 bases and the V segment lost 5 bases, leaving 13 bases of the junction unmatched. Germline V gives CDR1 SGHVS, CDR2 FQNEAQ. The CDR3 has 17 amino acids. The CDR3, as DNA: TGTGCCAGCAGCCAGACTAGGGGACAGGGGTATGGTCAGCCCCAGCATTTT. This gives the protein CASSQTRGQGYGQPQHF.

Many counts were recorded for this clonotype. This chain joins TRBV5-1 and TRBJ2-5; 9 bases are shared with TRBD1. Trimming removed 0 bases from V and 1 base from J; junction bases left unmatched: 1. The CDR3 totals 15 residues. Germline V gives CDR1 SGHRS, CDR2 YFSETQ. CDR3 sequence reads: CASSLVQGAQETQYF. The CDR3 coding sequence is TGCGCCAGCAGCTTGGTACAGGGGGCCCAAGAGACCCAGTACTTC.